This entry concerns a single T cell receptor beta chain. Its antigen is as yet unknown. Extracted RNA was reverse transcribed into cDNA, the sequencing template. TCRdb's copy holds only in-frame clones and misses some; the assay was immunoSEQ multiplex PCR. The sample shows about 140,000 clones, approximately 85% of them seen only once. V lost 4 bases to trimming and J lost 11 bases, with 20 bases between them. The CDR3 has 14 residues. CDR1 is SGHVS, CDR2 FQNEAQ, per germline. These data belong to a study of CD8+ T cells in alopecia areata. Treatment denoted: oral pan-JAK inhibitor, 5-10 mg twice daily. Sampling of alopecia areata patients yielded lesional scalp punch biopsies as well as peripheral blood. Study results and limitations: Treatment with tofacitinib significantly lowered scalp clonality and reduced expanded CD8+ clones among the top 100. Higher clonality than in normal scalp was seen in lesional scalp, especially alopecia totalis/universalis. Uncertainty remains about how baseline CD8+ expansion links to response, with one nonresponder.

This TCR was sampled from a human donor with alopecia areata. The rearrangement uses TRBV7-8 and TRBJ1-1; no definite D call. Sequencing used CD8+ T cells sorted from blood, obtained at week 4, from a patient treated with tofacitinib. The CDR3 region has the DNA TGTGCCAGCAGCTCCGGCGCTGTCACCCCCGGGGCTTTCTTT. Its translation is CASSSGAVTPGAFF.